Below, 28 T cell receptor beta chains from the same sample are listed, as sequenced in a study of cytomegalovirus exposure and HLA in healthy donors. The PCR used 60 Vbeta and 13 Jbeta primers. Libraries were prepared by immunoSEQ multiplex PCR; TCRdb keeps only in-frame clonotypes and omits some of them. This sample carries under 150,000 clones, with roughly 2% going to the ten biggest clones. Specimen: PBMCs. These receptors originate from a woman aged 60-75 years in good health and CMV-seronegative.

J is TRBJ2-6 and V is TRBV5-4; D not resolved. Germline V gene data show CDR1 as SGHNT and CDR2 as YYREEE (reference sequence). Trimming took off 4 bases at V and 0 bases at J, with 11 bases between the two ends. The CDR3 has 16 residues. The CDR3 sequence: CASSLYLFSGANVLTF. For the CDR3, the DNA is TGTGCCAGCAGCCTATACTTATTCTCTGGGGCCAACGTCCTGACTTTC.

The V gene is TRBV11-2, the J gene TRBJ1-2; tentative D call: TRBD1 (6 bases). CDR3 size: 15 residues. Trimming cost V 5 bases and J 10 bases, with 23 bases left between them. CDR1 SGHAT and CDR2 FQNNGV come from the germline V gene. CDR3 DNA sequence: TGTGCCAGCAGCCCGACGACAGGTAGGCGGTCGGACTACACCTTC. It specifies CASSPTTGRRSDYTF.

V usage is TRBV10-1 and J usage is TRBJ1-1; weak D call: TRBD1 (6 bases). The CDR3 is made up of 14 amino acids. The V gene's germline CDR1 is WNHNN and CDR2 SYGVQD (reference sequence). Trimming left V 3 bases short and J 6 bases short, with 14 bases between. DNA of the CDR3: TGCGCCAGCAGTGAAAACAGGGTCCTTTCTGAAGCTTTCTTT. This codes for CASSENRVLSEAFF.

The V gene is TRBV5-1, the J gene TRBJ1-4; D remains ambiguous. Looked up from germline, CDR1 is SGHRS and CDR2 is YFSETQ. Trimming shortened V by 4 bases and J by 4 bases, and 8 bases separated the two germline ends. The CDR3 has 13 amino acids. CDR3 sequence: CASSAGLNEKLFF. The CDR3 DNA follows: TGCGCCAGCAGCGCAGGACTTAATGAAAAACTGTTTTTT.

The chain combines TRBV10-2 with TRBJ2-1; D possibly corresponds to TRBD2 (7 bases). The length of the CDR3 is 15 residues. Germline V lookup: CDR1 WSHSY, CDR2 SAAADI. Trimming took off 6 bases at V and 10 bases at J, with 22 bases between the two ends. CDR3 in amino acids: CASRGEGGLGAEQFF. In nucleotides, the CDR3 is TGCGCCAGCAGGGGGGAGGGGGGACTGGGAGCAGAGCAGTTCTTC.

The V gene is TRBV6-5, the J gene TRBJ2-7, with 7 bases fitting TRBD2. J lost 4 bases, V lost 2 bases, and 8 bases had no gene match. Germline loops: CDR1 MNHEY, CDR2 SVGAGI. CDR3 length equals 15 residues. CDR3 region: CASSYGRGSGYEQYF. CDR3 in DNA: TGTGCCAGCAGTTACGGACGCGGGAGTGGGTACGAGCAGTACTTC.

The CDR3 DNA reads TGTGCCAGCAGGGGGACTAGCGGGAGTTCGTACACCGGGGAGCTGTTTTTT. Its protein product is CASRGTSGSSYTGELFF. The chain links TRBV5-4 to TRBJ2-2, with 14 bases that match TRBD2. The germline V gene has CDR1 SGHNT and CDR2 YYREEE (reference sequence). The CDR3 spans 17 residues. Germline trimming cut 5 bases from V and 3 bases from J; bases unmatched to any gene: 6.

The chain joins TRBV7-8 to TRBJ2-3; 9 nucleotides match TRBD2. CDR1 and CDR2 from the germline V gene are SGHVS and FQNEAQ. V dropped 3 bases and J dropped 7; count of bases not matched to a gene: 17. CDR3 length: 18 amino acids. Here the CDR3 DNA reads TGTGCCAGCAGCTTCCTCGGGAAGGCTAGCGGGGACGGGAATACGCAGTATTTT. Its translation is CASSFLGKASGDGNTQYF. Full variable domain (missing parts from reference TRBV7-8 and TRBJ2-3): GAGVSQSPRYKVAKRGQDVALRCDPISGHVSLFWYQQALGQGPEFLTYFQNEAQLDKSGLPSDRFFAERPEGSVSTLKIQRTQQEDSAVYLCASSFLGKASGDGNTQYFGPGTRLTVL.

The V gene is TRBV7-6, the J gene TRBJ2-3; D call uncertain. Trimming cost V 8 bases and J 8 bases, with 14 bases left between them. Germline CDR1 is SGHVS and CDR2 is FNYEAQ. The CDR3 is 12 residues long. CDR3 protein: CASSPAVGTQYF. CDR3 DNA: TGTGCCAGCTCCCCCGCGGTCGGTACGCAGTATTTT.

The V gene is TRBV2, the J gene TRBJ2-2; unclear D gene. Between the trimmed V and J ends, which lost 4 bases and 8 bases, there was a span of 5 bases. The CDR3 is 11 residues long. The germline V gene encodes CDR1 SNHLY and CDR2 FYNNEI. In nucleotides, the CDR3 is TGTGCCAGCAGTGGTGAGGGGGAGCTGTTTTTT. Protein sequence: CASSGEGELFF. Looking up the rest from reference TRBV2 and TRBJ2-2 gives the full variable domain: EPEVTQTPSHQVTQMGQEVILRCVPISNHLYFYWYRQILGQKVEFLVSFYNNEISEKSEIFDDQFSVERPDGSNFTLKIRSTKLEDSAMYFCASSGEGELFFGEGSRLTVL.

The chain combines TRBV5-4 with TRBJ1-2, with D possibly matching TRBD1 (6 bases). Per the germline V gene, CDR1 is SGHNT and CDR2 is YYREEE (reference sequence). The CDR3 has 14 amino acids. Trimming cost V 0 bases and J 7 bases, with 13 bases left between them. This chain's CDR3 is CASSLAAGEGGYTF. CDR3 in DNA: TGTGCCAGCAGCTTGGCCGCAGGGGAAGGTGGCTACACCTTC.

This chain links TRBV9 with TRBJ2-7, with 8 bases that match TRBD1. The length of the CDR3 is 15 residues. Germline CDR1 and CDR2: SGDLS and YYNGEE. J was trimmed by 3 bases and V by 3 bases; bases with no gene match: 8. Here the CDR3 DNA reads TGTGCCAGCAGCGCCGGACAGGGTTCCCTCTACGAGCAGTACTTC. Residues: CASSAGQGSLYEQYF.

V and J are TRBV28 and TRBJ1-3, with 7 bases aligning to TRBD1. Germline CDR1 and CDR2: MDHEN and SYDVKM. Unmatched junction bases numbered 4, after V lost 7 bases and J lost 4 bases. The CDR3 runs to 13 residues. The CDR3 sequence is CASNPDRGNTIYF. The CDR3 DNA is TGTGCCAGCAACCCGGACAGGGGAAACACCATATATTTT.

This chain links TRBV9 with TRBJ1-1; a possible D gene is TRBD1 (5 bases). The germline CDR1 and CDR2 sequences are SGDLS and YYNGEE. This CDR3 has 15 residues. Trimming pared 0 bases from V and 1 base from J, leaving 10 bases between. The CDR3 region has the DNA TGTGCCAGCAGCGTAGACGGCAGGGCGAACACTGAAGCTTTCTTT. This sequence encodes CASSVDGRANTEAFF.

This chain links TRBV5-1 with TRBJ2-7; TRBD2 matches 16 bases. CDR1 SGHRS and CDR2 YFSETQ come from the germline V gene. The J segment lost 6 bases and the V segment lost 2 bases, leaving 5 bases of the junction unmatched. This CDR3 region has 16 residues. CDR3 protein: CASSFGTSGGAGEQYF. In DNA form, the CDR3 reads TGCGCCAGCAGCTTCGGGACTAGCGGGGGGGCAGGCGAGCAGTACTTC.

The genes are TRBV4-1 and TRBJ1-5, with D tentatively TRBD1 (5 bases). The CDR3 covers 15 residues. The V gene's germline CDR1 is MGHRA and CDR2 YSYEKL. V was shortened by 1 base and J by 4 bases, with 11 bases between the two germline ends. The CDR3 sequence is CASSQVQEDNQPQHF. The CDR3, as DNA: TGCGCCAGCAGCCAAGTACAGGAAGATAATCAGCCCCAGCATTTT.

The chain joins TRBV7-9 to TRBJ2-7; 10 bases map to TRBD2. The DNA matches TRBJ2-5 better at its end, which makes the J call doubtful. The CDR3 contains 15 residues. Germline V gene data show CDR1 as SEHNR and CDR2 as FQNEAQ (reference sequence). The CDR3 here is CASSPPAGGMGTQYF. The CDR3 coding sequence is TGTGCCAGCAGCCCCCCAGCGGGAGGGATGGGGACCCAGTACTTC.

The chain couples TRBV14 to TRBJ1-2; 8 nucleotides line up with TRBD1. Germline CDR1 and CDR2: SGHDN and FVKESK. With 2 bases clipped from V and 7 bases from J, the junction kept 9 bases outside the gene matches. This CDR3 has 15 amino acids. CDR3 sequence reads: CASSQSTGAFSGYTF. CDR3 in DNA: TGTGCCAGCAGCCAATCGACAGGGGCATTCAGTGGCTACACCTTC.

The chain joins TRBV11-2 to TRBJ2-3; TRBD2 matches at 7 bases. Germline assignment: CDR1 SGHAT and CDR2 FQNNGV. Trimming took 3 bases from V and 3 from J; bases not matched to a gene: 9. The CDR3 sequence is 16 residues long. The DNA for the CDR3 is TGTGCCAGCAGCTTTCTTCCGGGGGAGGGTACAGATACGCAGTATTTT. Translated, it gives CASSFLPGEGTDTQYF. The complete variable domain, with remaining parts taken from reference TRBV11-2 and TRBJ2-3, reads EAGVAQSPRYKIIEKRQSVAFWCNPISGHATLYWYQQILGQGPKLLIQFQNNGVVDDSQLPKDRFSAERLKGVDSTLKIQPAKLEDSAVYLCASSFLPGEGTDTQYFGPGTRLTVL.

This chain joins TRBV5-6 and TRBJ2-7, with TRBD1 matching over 8 bases. CDR3 length: 14 amino acids. With 2 bases clipped from V and 9 bases from J, the junction kept 10 bases outside the gene matches. Per germline, CDR1 SGHDT and CDR2 YYEEEE. CDR3 protein: CASSFRDRPFRQYF. CDR3 bases: TGTGCCAGCAGCTTCCGGGACAGGCCATTCCGGCAGTACTTC.

This chain connects TRBV5-5 to TRBJ2-7, with 9 bases aligning to TRBD2. The germline gives CDR1 SGHKS, CDR2 YYEKEE (reference sequence). V shed 2 bases and J 0 bases; nucleotides not matched to a gene: 3. The length of the CDR3 is 15 residues. In DNA form, the CDR3 reads TGTGCCAGCAGCTTTCTAGCGGGGAACTCCTACGAGCAGTACTTC. Protein sequence: CASSFLAGNSYEQYF. The variable domain in full, completed from reference TRBV5-5 and TRBJ2-7, reads DAGVTQSPTHLIKTRGQQVTLRCSPISGHKSVSWYQQVLGQGPQFIFQYYEKEERGRGNFPDRFSARQFPNYSSELNVNALLLGDSALYLCASSFLAGNSYEQYFGPGTRLTVT.

The chain carries TRBV5-1 and TRBJ2-3, with TRBD1 as a possible D gene (5 bases). Trimming took 2 bases from V and 1 from J, leaving 11 bases between them. CDR1 and CDR2 from the germline V gene are SGHRS and YFSETQ. The CDR3 spans 15 residues. CDR3 loop: CASSLRGEGTDTQYF. In nucleotides, the CDR3 is TGCGCCAGCAGCTTAAGGGGCGAGGGCACAGATACGCAGTATTTT. The variable domain in full, with the rest retrieved from reference TRBV5-1 and TRBJ2-3, is KAGVTQTPRYLIKTRGQQVTLSCSPISGHRSVSWYQQTPGQGLQFLFEYFSETQRNKGNFPGRFSGRQFSNSRSEMNVSTLELGDSALYLCASSLRGEGTDTQYFGPGTRLTVL.

This chain joins TRBV6-1 and TRBJ1-2, with 7 bases aligning to TRBD1. V was pared by 5 bases and J by 2 bases, with 8 bases of the junction left unmatched. The germline CDR1 and CDR2 sequences are MNHNS and SASEGT. The CDR3 is 15 amino acids. As DNA, the CDR3 is TGTGCCAGCAGTCTTGTTGGACAGGACAACTATGGCTACACCTTC. Protein: CASSLVGQDNYGYTF.

The rearrangement uses TRBV9 and TRBJ2-2; unclear D gene. V was pared by 2 bases and J by 1 base, with 3 bases between. In germline, CDR1 is SGDLS, CDR2 YYNGEE. The CDR3 is 13 residues long. CDR3 DNA: TGTGCCAGCAGCGTCAAGAACACCGGGGAGCTGTTTTTT. Its protein is CASSVKNTGELFF.

This chain uses TRBV19 with TRBJ1-2; 10 bases fit TRBD1. The CDR3 is made up of 15 amino acids. Looked up from germline, CDR1 is LNHDA and CDR2 is SQIVND (reference sequence). V lost 4 bases and J lost 3; bases outside the gene matches: 5. In DNA form, the CDR3 reads TGTGCCAGTAGTAGCGGACAGGGGGTCCACTATGGCTACACCTTC. Encoded protein: CASSSGQGVHYGYTF.

The chain joins TRBV15 to TRBJ2-7; D ambiguous. With 0 bases removed from V and 3 bases from J, the gap between germline ends came to 6 bases. There are 13 residues in the CDR3. Germline values: CDR1 LNHNV, CDR2 YYDKDF (reference sequence). Written as DNA, the CDR3 is TGTGCCACCAGCAGAGATGAGCTCTACGAGCAGTACTTC. This sequence encodes CATSRDELYEQYF.

The chain uses TRBV15 and TRBJ1-1; D unclear. Trimming left V 3 bases short and J 1 base short, with 9 bases between. This CDR3 spans 14 amino acids. Germline lookup yields CDR1 LNHNV and CDR2 YYDKDF (reference sequence). The CDR3 sequence is CATSRGTGNTEAFF. DNA for the CDR3: TGTGCCACCAGCAGGGGTACGGGGAACACTGAAGCTTTCTTT.

This chain connects TRBV9 to TRBJ2-3; TRBD2 matches 14 bases. Germline trimming cut 7 bases from V and 2 bases from J; bases unmatched to any gene: 6. This CDR3 is built from 16 residues. CDR1 is SGDLS, CDR2 YYNGEE, per germline. CDR3 bases: TGTGCCAGCGGGACTAGCGGGAGTCGGGTCACAGATACGCAGTATTTT. Protein sequence: CASGTSGSRVTDTQYF. Combining the CDR3 with reference TRBV9 and TRBJ2-3 gives the whole variable domain DSGVTQTPKHLITATGQRVTLRCSPRSGDLSVYWYQQSLDQGLQFLIQYYNGEERAKGNILERFSAQQFPDLHSELNLSSLELGDSALYFCASGTSGSRVTDTQYFGPGTRLTVL.